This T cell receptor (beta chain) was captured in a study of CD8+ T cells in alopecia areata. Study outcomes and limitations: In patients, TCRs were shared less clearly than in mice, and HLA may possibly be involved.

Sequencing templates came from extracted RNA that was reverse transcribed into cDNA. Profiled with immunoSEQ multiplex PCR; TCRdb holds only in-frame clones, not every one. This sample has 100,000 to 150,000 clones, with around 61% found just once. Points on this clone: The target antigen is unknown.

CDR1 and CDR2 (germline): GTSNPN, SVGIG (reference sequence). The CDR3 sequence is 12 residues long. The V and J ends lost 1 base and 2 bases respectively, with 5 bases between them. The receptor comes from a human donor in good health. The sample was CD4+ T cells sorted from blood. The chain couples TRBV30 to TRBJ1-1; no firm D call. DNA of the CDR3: TGTGCCTGGAGTGGAACAAACACTGAAGCTTTCTTT. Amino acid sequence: CAWSGTNTEAFF.